Below, 20 T cell receptor beta chains from the same sample are listed, as sequenced in a study of T cell responses to AZD1222 COVID-19 vaccine (dated by TCRdb to 2020 to 2022). The sample's time point, from its label and the paper: about 28 days (+/-7) after the second vaccine dose. The library came from the immunoSEQ multiplex PCR assay. TCRdb carries this immuneACCESS record with in-frame sequences only. Its versions omit some clonotypes, under half of them owing to an unresolved V gene in the studies checked, with the rest unexplained. Across this sample there are over 85,000 clones, with around 93% seen only once. 2.5% to 3% of the sample is taken by the ten largest. The sample in question was peripheral blood, obtained 28 days after the second AZD1222 dose. Receptors were obtained from an adult who received the AZD1222 COVID-19 vaccine.

This clone was detected only once. This chain joins TRBV6-5 and TRBJ1-6; TRBD1 is a possible D gene (5 bases). The V gene lost 6 bases and the J gene lost 2 bases, with 11 bases spanning the gap. Germline V gene data show CDR1 as MNHEY and CDR2 as SVGAGI. CDR3 size: 15 residues. Written as DNA, the CDR3 is TGTGCCAGCAGCACCAGGGTCCCCTATAATTCACCCCTCCACTTT. It specifies CASSTRVPYNSPLHF.

This clone was detected once. The chain joins TRBV27 to TRBJ2-2; D gene ambiguous. Trimming took off 7 bases at V and 5 bases at J, with 8 bases between the two ends. This CDR3 is built from 12 residues. Germline CDR1 reads MNHEY; CDR2 reads SMNVEV (reference sequence). CDR3 bases: TGTGCCAGCAAAGAGTGGACCGGGGAGCTGTTTTTT. It encodes CASKEWTGELFF.

The chain links TRBV6-5 to TRBJ2-1, with D uncertain. V was cut by 5 bases and J by 4 bases, with 3 bases left in between. Germline CDR1 is MNHEY and CDR2 is SVGAGI. The CDR3 contains 11 residues. This CDR3 reads CASSTYNEQFF. CDR3 DNA: TGTGCCAGCAGTACTTACAATGAGCAGTTCTTC.

V and J are TRBV6-5 and TRBJ1-1, with D perhaps TRBD1 (5 bases). The CDR3 is 14 amino acids. Germline lookup yields CDR1 MNHEY and CDR2 SVGAGI. Trimming removed 7 bases at V and 0 bases at J, with 12 bases between. CDR3 sequence reads: CASKTGVMNTEAFF. The CDR3 DNA follows: TGTGCCAGCAAGACGGGGGTCATGAACACTGAAGCTTTCTTT.

The V and J genes are TRBV6-5 and TRBJ1-6, with TRBD1 as a possible D gene (5 bases). The CDR3 runs to 15 residues. The germline V and J ends were trimmed by 4 bases and 0 bases, with 7 bases remaining between them. Germline CDR1 MNHEY, CDR2 SVGAGI. DNA for the CDR3: TGTGCCAGCAGTTGGGGCCCCTCCTATAATTCACCCCTCCACTTT. Protein sequence: CASSWGPSYNSPLHF.

This clone turned up a few times. The rearrangement joins TRBV7-9 to TRBJ2-1; D possibly matches TRBD1 or TRBD2 (5 bases each). The ends were cut back, 6 bases at V and 6 bases at J, with 9 bases in the middle. Germline values: CDR1 SEHNR, CDR2 FQNEAQ (reference sequence). The CDR3 runs 12 residues. The CDR3 sequence: CASSGDVNEQFF. The CDR3 nucleotides read TGTGCCAGCAGTGGGGACGTCAATGAGCAGTTCTTC.

V and J are TRBV5-1 and TRBJ2-2; 7 nucleotides match TRBD1. V lost 0 bases and J lost 5; bases outside the gene matches: 7. The germline gives CDR1 SGHRS, CDR2 YFSETQ. This CDR3 is built from 16 residues. CDR3 region: CASSLGRDRVTGELFF. The CDR3, as DNA: TGCGCCAGCAGCTTGGGGCGCGACAGGGTGACCGGGGAGCTGTTTTTT.

The chain combines TRBV6-5 with TRBJ1-1; D not resolved. Deletions cut 4 bases from V and 0 bases from J, with 12 bases between. Germline V gene lookup returns CDR1 MNHEY and CDR2 SVGAGI. The CDR3 covers 15 residues. The CDR3 bases are TGTGCCAGCAGTTTGGGTGGGAGGTTGAACACTGAAGCTTTCTTT. Translation: CASSLGGRLNTEAFF.

The chain joins TRBV5-1 to TRBJ2-3, with D perhaps TRBD1 (5 bases). This CDR3 has 14 amino acids. Germline values: CDR1 SGHRS, CDR2 YFSETQ. The V end was cut by 0 bases, the J end by 5 bases, with 10 bases between. The CDR3 DNA reads TGCGCCAGCAGCTTGGGCCAGGGTATAGATACGCAGTATTTT. This translates into CASSLGQGIDTQYF. The variable domain in full, with the rest retrieved from reference TRBV5-1 and TRBJ2-3, is KAGVTQTPRYLIKTRGQQVTLSCSPISGHRSVSWYQQTPGQGLQFLFEYFSETQRNKGNFPGRFSGRQFSNSRSEMNVSTLELGDSALYLCASSLGQGIDTQYFGPGTRLTVL.

In the case of this clone: This CDR3 is also generated by other DNA sequences in the sample. This chain joins TRBV28 and TRBJ1-2; no reliable D call. V was clipped by 2 bases and J by 3 bases, with 4 bases between them. The CDR3 totals 12 residues. Per germline, CDR1 MDHEN and CDR2 SYDVKM. The CDR3 region has the DNA TGTGCCAGCAGTTTAGGTGACTATGGCTACACCTTC. Translation: CASSLGDYGYTF.

The chain carries TRBV10-3 and TRBJ2-3; possible D gene TRBD1, 6 bases. The V end lost 8 bases, the J end lost 2 bases, and 14 bases lay between the germline ends. The CDR3 is 14 amino acids. Germline values: CDR1 ENHRY, CDR2 SYGVKD. As DNA, the CDR3 is TGTGCCATCGCTCAGGGGTCCACCACAGATACGCAGTATTTT. Encoded protein: CAIAQGSTTDTQYF.

This chain links TRBV6-1 with TRBJ2-7; perhaps TRBD2 as D (6 bases). V lost 1 base to trimming and J lost 5 bases, with 9 bases between them. This CDR3 has 13 residues. The germline V gene encodes CDR1 MNHNS and CDR2 SASEGT. CDR3 amino acids: CASSEVGGNEQYF. The CDR3 nucleotides read TGTGCCAGCAGTGAAGTCGGAGGGAACGAGCAGTACTTC.

Only one count was recorded for this clone. This chain joins TRBV7-9 and TRBJ1-2; the D is unclear. The CDR3 spans 12 residues. The V gene lost 3 bases and the J gene lost 5 bases, with 7 bases spanning the gap. Germline-derived CDR1 and CDR2 are SEHNR and FQNEAQ (reference sequence). The CDR3 DNA is TGTGCCAGCAGCTTGTCTCAGTATGGCTACACCTTC. Translated, it gives CASSLSQYGYTF. Supplemented by reference TRBV7-9 and TRBJ1-2, the full variable domain reads DTGVSQNPRHKITKRGQNVTFRCDPISEHNRLYWYRQTLGQGPEFLTYFQNEAQLEKSRLLSDRFSAERPKGSFSTLEIQRTEQGDSAMYLCASSLSQYGYTFGSGTRLTVV.

The rearrangement uses TRBV3-1 (or the pseudogene TRBV3-2) and TRBJ1-1; a possible D gene is TRBD1 (6 bases). CDR3 length equals 14 residues. V lost 3 bases, J lost 6 bases, and 14 bases lay in between. CDR1 is LGHDT, CDR2 YNNKEL, per germline (reference sequence). The CDR3 nucleotides read TGTGCCAGCAGCCACGCCGACAGGAGGGCTGAAGCTTTCTTT. The encoded protein is CASSHADRRAEAFF.

The chain couples TRBV2 to TRBJ2-1; 16 bases are a match to TRBD2. The V gene's germline CDR1 is SNHLY and CDR2 FYNNEI. V gave up 5 bases and J gave up 6 bases; unmatched junction bases: 4. The length of the CDR3 is 16 residues. CDR3 coding DNA: TGTGCCAGCAGTTTCGGGACTAGCGGGGGGGTCAATGAGCAGTTCTTC. Residues: CASSFGTSGGVNEQFF.

The chain couples TRBV19 to TRBJ1-2; 9 bases agree with TRBD1. V was clipped by 5 bases and J by 5 bases; unmatched bases: 12. This CDR3 comprises 16 residues. In germline, CDR1 is LNHDA, CDR2 SQIVND (reference sequence). CDR3 loop: CASSARPGQGLYGYTF. Here the CDR3 DNA reads TGTGCCAGTAGTGCCCGACCGGGACAGGGCTTGTATGGCTACACCTTC.

V gene TRBV5-1 combines with J gene TRBJ2-2, with 7 positions matching TRBD2. Trimming cost V 6 bases and J 2 bases; bases outside gene matches: 10. CDR1 is SGHRS, CDR2 YFSETQ, per germline. The CDR3 totals 16 residues. The CDR3 reads CASNTNGGGNTGELFF. The CDR3 nucleotides read TGCGCCAGCAACACGAACGGCGGGGGTAACACCGGGGAGCTGTTTTTT. The full variable domain, its missing parts supplied by reference TRBV5-1 and TRBJ2-2, is KAGVTQTPRYLIKTRGQQVTLSCSPISGHRSVSWYQQTPGQGLQFLFEYFSETQRNKGNFPGRFSGRQFSNSRSEMNVSTLELGDSALYLCASNTNGGGNTGELFFGEGSRLTVL.

This clone was found a few times. V is TRBV3-1 (or the pseudogene TRBV3-2) and J is TRBJ1-2; D gene ambiguous. Deletions cut 0 bases from V and 7 bases from J, with 15 bases between. The germline V gene encodes CDR1 LGHDT and CDR2 YNNKEL (reference sequence). The CDR3 covers 15 residues. The CDR3 region is CASSQDLGRRAGYTF. The CDR3 DNA follows: TGTGCCAGCAGCCAAGATCTCGGCAGACGTGCTGGCTACACCTTC.

The rearrangement links TRBV10-3 to TRBJ1-1; TRBD1 is a possible D gene (5 bases). The V gene lost 1 base and the J gene lost 5 bases, with 17 bases spanning the gap. Germline CDR1 and CDR2: ENHRY and SYGVKD. CDR3 length: 16 amino acids. The DNA of the CDR3 is TGTGCCATCAGTGAGTTCGAGGGCAGGGTGGGTACTGAAGCTTTCTTT. It translates to CAISEFEGRVGTEAFF.

The chain carries TRBV5-8 and TRBJ1-6, with D possibly matching TRBD1 (5 bases). CDR3 length: 16 amino acids. V lost 5 bases to trimming and J lost 4 bases, with 16 bases between them. CDR1 is SGHTS, CDR2 YDEGEE, per germline. CDR3 loop: CASSPGHLPYNSPLHF. CDR3 DNA: TGTGCCAGCAGTCCAGGACACCTTCCATATAATTCACCCCTCCACTTT. Filled out from reference TRBV5-8 and TRBJ1-6, the complete variable domain reads EAGVTQSPTHLIKTRGQQATLRCSPISGHTSVYWYQQALGLGLQFLLWYDEGEERNRGNFPPRFSGRQFPNYSSELNVNALELEDSALYLCASSPGHLPYNSPLHFGNGTRLTVT.